Described below is a single T cell receptor (beta chain) sequence and its context. This sample is drawn from a study of T cells in localized non-small cell lung cancer. Clones were read by immunoSEQ multiplex PCR, and TCRdb kept only the in-frame ones, dropping some. The sample shows 55,000 to 80,000 clones, around four fifths of them seen only once. The receptor was isolated from a female donor of 60 years or more with stage I lung adenocarcinoma. The sample consisted of peripheral blood, taken before any cancer treatment.

In DNA, the CDR3 is TGCGCCAGCAGCTTGCAGCCGACGAACACTGAAGCTTTCTTT. Translation: CASSLQPTNTEAFF. The chain couples TRBV5-1 to TRBJ1-1; D is unresolved. The CDR3 is made up of 14 amino acids. The germline V gene has CDR1 SGHRS and CDR2 YFSETQ. Trimming shortened V by 1 base and J by 1 base, and 8 bases separated the two germline ends.